Below are 9 T cell receptor beta chains sequenced from a single sample in a study of T cell repertoires in cytomegalovirus infection. TCRdb itself ran the reads through MiXCR, one entry per CDR3 protein. The sample contains approximately 630,000 distinct CDR3 sequences, less than 25% of which appear only once. Sample: CD8+ T cells from PBMCs. The receptor set was obtained from a human donor in good health (CMV status not recorded). Some clones in this sample may be carry-over from other donors' samples.

The rearrangement uses TRBV7-9 and TRBJ2-7, with D hard to call. The germline CDR1 and CDR2 sequences are SEHNR and FQNEAQ (reference sequence). V lost 6 bases, J lost 2 bases, and 11 bases lay in between. This CDR3 is built from 13 residues. The CDR3 region is CASRDGVAYEQYF. In DNA, the CDR3 is TGTGCCAGCAGGGATGGGGTCGCCTACGAGCAGTACTTC. The whole variable domain, remainder taken from reference TRBV7-9 and TRBJ2-7, is DTGVSQNPRHKITKRGQNVTFRCDPISEHNRLYWYRQTLGQGPEFLTYFQNEAQLEKSRLLSDRFSAERPKGSFSTLEIQRTEQGDSAMYLCASRDGVAYEQYFGPGTRLTVT.

In its sample, this clonotype was seen a few times. J is TRBJ2-3 and V is TRBV28, with D perhaps matching TRBD1 or TRBD2 (5 bases each). CDR1 is MDHEN and CDR2 is SYDVKM in the germline V gene. Trimming cost V 6 bases and J 5 bases, with 21 bases left between them. The length of the CDR3 is 16 residues. CDR3 protein: CASRSLTSGPRDTQYF. CDR3 bases: TGTGCCAGCAGATCTCTTACTTCGGGACCGAGAGATACGCAGTATTTT.

With respect to this clonotype: A much larger clone sits a single nucleotide away, making a read error possible. The genes are TRBV7-8 and TRBJ2-7, with D perhaps TRBD1 (5 bases). This CDR3 contains 14 residues. The V gene lost 0 bases and the J gene lost 7 bases, with 13 bases spanning the gap. Looked up from germline, CDR1 is SGHVS and CDR2 is FQNEAQ. The CDR3 region is CASSLASLDKEQYF. The DNA for the CDR3 is TGTGCCAGCAGCTTAGCGTCCCTGGACAAGGAGCAGTACTTC.

The sample holds a few counts of this clonotype. The rearrangement joins TRBV19 to TRBJ2-1; tentatively, D is TRBD2 (7 bases). Between the trimmed V and J ends, which lost 10 bases and 8 bases, there was a span of 18 bases. This CDR3 comprises 13 residues. Germline loops: CDR1 LNHDA, CDR2 SQIVND (reference sequence). CDR3 sequence (DNA): TGTGCCACATCTCCTATAGGGGGGGATGAGCAGTTCTTC. This gives the protein CATSPIGGDEQFF. Filled out from reference TRBV19 and TRBJ2-1, the complete variable domain reads DGGITQSPKYLFRKEGQNVTLSCEQNLNHDAMYWYRQDPGQGLRLIYYSQIVNDFQKGDIAEGYSVSREKKESFPLTVTSAQKNPTAFYLCATSPIGGDEQFFGPGTRLTVL.

V gene TRBV6-6 combines with J gene TRBJ2-3; 11 bases match TRBD2. CDR1 MNHNY and CDR2 SVGAGI come from the germline V gene (reference sequence). V was clipped by 5 bases and J by 0 bases; unmatched bases: 13. The CDR3 loop spans 19 amino acids. DNA of the CDR3: TGTGCCAGCAGTCCCCTACTAGCGGGGGCCCTAGCTAGCACAGATACGCAGTATTTT. The encoded protein is CASSPLLAGALASTDTQYF.

This clonotype has a count of ten or more. The V call is TRBV5-6, the J call TRBJ2-7, with a weak D call TRBD2 (6 bases). CDR1 and CDR2 from the germline V gene are SGHDT and YYEEEE. V was clipped by 0 bases and J by 5 bases, with 9 bases between them. The length of the CDR3 is 13 residues. DNA for the CDR3: TGTGCCAGCAGCTTGGGGGCGGGGAACGAGCAGTACGTC. Encoded protein: CASSLGAGNEQYV.

In its sample, this clonotype was seen many times. The genes are TRBV6-2 or TRBV6-3 and TRBJ1-2, with unresolved D. The CDR3 consists of 14 residues. Trimming cost V 0 bases and J 8 bases, with 13 bases left between them. Germline assignment: CDR1 MNHEY and CDR2 SVGEGT. The CDR3 region has the DNA TGTGCCAGCAGTTACTCCGCAGGAACCTCCGGCTACACCTTC. This translates into CASSYSAGTSGYTF.

The gene calls are TRBV29-1 and TRBJ1-3; no clear D. Trimming took off 7 bases at V and 0 bases at J, with 13 bases between the two ends. Germline V lookup: CDR1 SQVTM, CDR2 ANQGSEA. CDR3 length equals 14 residues. CDR3 DNA: TGCAGCGCTCGGACGGTGAGCTCTGGAAACACCATATATTTT. It codes for CSARTVSSGNTIYF.

The rearrangement uses TRBV29-1 and TRBJ2-1; D possibly corresponds to TRBD1 (6 bases). V gave up 6 bases and J gave up 10 bases, with 10 bases separating them. The CDR3 length is 10 residues. Germline CDR1 and CDR2: SQVTM and ANQGSEA. CDR3 region: CSVLGQEQFF. CDR3 bases: TGCAGCGTCCTAGGACAGGAGCAGTTCTTC.